This passage covers 7 T cell receptor beta chains from one sample sequenced in a study of Graves' ophthalmopathy and Graves' hyperthyroidism. As the template, RNA transcripts were used to amplify TCR beta CDR3 regions. First-round RT-PCR used HTBI primers; second-round multiplex PCR followed. Each CDR3 protein gets one entry after TCRdb re-called the multiplex PCR reads with MiXCR. The profile shows 600,000 to 950,000 distinct CDR3 sequences, around 40% of them singletons. The specimen sequenced was peripheral blood. These TCRs come from an adult man with Graves' ophthalmopathy.

This clonotype has just a few counts. The junction departs from germline at one end; a sequencing error may be responsible. The genes are TRBV5-6 and TRBJ2-7, with TRBD1 matching 7 bases. The V gene's germline CDR1 is SGHDT and CDR2 YYEEEE. The CDR3 totals 13 residues. The CDR3, as DNA: TGTGCCAGCAGCTTCGAAGGTCGAGGACAGGTCCGCTTC. It specifies CASSFEGRGQVRF.

This chain links TRBV20-1 with TRBJ2-2, with 10 bases fitting TRBD1. CDR1 and CDR2 (germline): DFQATT, SNEGSKA (reference sequence). J was trimmed by 6 bases and V by 3 bases; bases with no gene match: 4. The CDR3 contains 14 residues. The CDR3 coding sequence is TGCAGTGCTAGCAGACAGGGGGCGTCCGGGGAGCTGTTTTTT. This encodes CSASRQGASGELFF.

A few counts support this clonotype. CDR3 loop: CSARTSGDYEQYF. DNA for the CDR3: TGCAGTGCTCGGACTAGCGGGGACTACGAGCAGTACTTC. The J gene is TRBJ2-7, the V gene TRBV20-1, with 12 bases identical to TRBD2. This CDR3 is built from 13 residues. V shed 5 bases and J 3 bases; nucleotides not matched to a gene: 2. Germline lookup yields CDR1 DFQATT and CDR2 SNEGSKA (reference sequence).

This clonotype appeared a single time. The V call is TRBV19, the J call TRBJ1-5; D ambiguous. Trimming took off 5 bases at V and 3 bases at J, with 14 bases between the two ends. Germline-derived CDR1 and CDR2 are LNHDA and SQIVND (reference sequence). This CDR3 has 15 residues. For the CDR3, the DNA is TGTGCCAGTAGTGAACTAGCGGGAATCAATCAGCCCCAGCATTTT. Its protein product is CASSELAGINQPQHF. The variable domain in full, with the rest retrieved from reference TRBV19 and TRBJ1-5, is DGGITQSPKYLFRKEGQNVTLSCEQNLNHDAMYWYRQDPGQGLRLIYYSQIVNDFQKGDIAEGYSVSREKKESFPLTVTSAQKNPTAFYLCASSELAGINQPQHFGDGTRLSIL.

The genes are TRBV19 and TRBJ1-1; 10 bases match TRBD1. V was clipped by 6 bases and J by 2 bases; unmatched bases: 6. The germline CDR1 and CDR2 sequences are LNHDA and SQIVND (reference sequence). This CDR3 region has 15 residues. The CDR3 DNA is TGTGCCAGTAGGGGGACAGGGGTCGGAAACACTGAAGCTTTCTTT. This translates into CASRGTGVGNTEAFF.

The chain uses TRBV2 and TRBJ2-7; TRBD1 or TRBD2 may be the D gene (5 bases each). Deletions cut 6 bases from V and 11 bases from J, with 17 bases between. The germline V gene encodes CDR1 SNHLY and CDR2 FYNNEI. The CDR3 is made up of 12 amino acids. The CDR3 protein is CASSQARGEKYF. CDR3 DNA: TGTGCCAGCAGCCAAGCCAGAGGGGAAAAGTACTTC.

Comment on this clonotype: A much bigger clone sits one base away, suggesting this may be a read error. The chain links TRBV15 to TRBJ1-1, with a weak D call TRBD1 (5 bases). CDR3 length: 13 residues. Germline V gene sequence: CDR1 LNHNV, CDR2 YYDKDF (reference sequence). The CDR3 DNA reads as TGTGCCACCAGCAGAGACGCCCGGACACTAGCTTCCTTT. Its translation is CATSRDARTLASF. Looking up the rest from reference TRBV15 and TRBJ1-1 gives the full variable domain: DAMVIQNPRYQVTQFGKPVTLSCSQTLNHNVMYWYQQKSSQAPKLLFHYYDKDFNNEADTPDNFQSRRPNTSFCFLDIRSPGLGDTAMYLCATSRDARTLASFGQGTRLTVV.